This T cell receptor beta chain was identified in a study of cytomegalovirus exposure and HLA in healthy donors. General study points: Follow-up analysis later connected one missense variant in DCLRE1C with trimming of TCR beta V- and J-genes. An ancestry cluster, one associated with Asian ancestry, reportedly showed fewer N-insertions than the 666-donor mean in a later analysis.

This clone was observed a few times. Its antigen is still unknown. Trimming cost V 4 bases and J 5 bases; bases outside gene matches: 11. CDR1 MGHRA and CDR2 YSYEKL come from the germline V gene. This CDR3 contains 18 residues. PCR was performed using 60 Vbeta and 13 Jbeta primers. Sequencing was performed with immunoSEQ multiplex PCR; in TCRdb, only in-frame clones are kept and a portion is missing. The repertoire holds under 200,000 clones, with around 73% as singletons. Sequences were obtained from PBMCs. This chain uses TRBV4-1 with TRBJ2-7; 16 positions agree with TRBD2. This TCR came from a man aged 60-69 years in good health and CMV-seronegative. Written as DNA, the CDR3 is TGCGCCAGCAGCCTCCTAGCCGGGACTAGCGGGGGGGCAGACGAGCAGTACTTC. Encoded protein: CASSLLAGTSGGADEQYF.